This TCR beta chain was documented in a study of cytomegalovirus exposure and HLA in healthy donors. Broader study findings: Cytomegalovirus status, reportedly, was diagnosed with high specificity and sensitivity by the classifier. According to a later analysis, donors in an Asian-associated ancestry cluster reportedly had fewer N-insertions than the approximately 720-donor mean. Prediction of most subjects' HLA-A and HLA-B alleles by TCR beta sequences was reportedly accurate.

PCR primers comprised 60 Vbeta and 13 Jbeta primers. Method: immunoSEQ multiplex PCR; TCRdb's copy keeps in-frame clones and lacks some. This sample has under 250,000 clones, with roughly 83% found just once. As for this clone: Its antigen is as yet unknown. At one end the junction does not follow the germline gene, possibly because of a read error.

Sequenced material: PBMCs. The clonotype comes from a boy aged 2-9 years in good health and CMV-seronegative.

CDR3 loop: CATSRETVNTEAFF. The CDR3 nucleotides are TGTGCCACCAGCCGAGAGACAGTGAACACTGAAGCTTTCTTT. The rearrangement uses TRBV15 and TRBJ1-1, with D possibly TRBD1 on 5 matching bases. The CDR3 is made up of 14 amino acids. Germline V gives CDR1 LNHNV, CDR2 YYDKDF (reference sequence).